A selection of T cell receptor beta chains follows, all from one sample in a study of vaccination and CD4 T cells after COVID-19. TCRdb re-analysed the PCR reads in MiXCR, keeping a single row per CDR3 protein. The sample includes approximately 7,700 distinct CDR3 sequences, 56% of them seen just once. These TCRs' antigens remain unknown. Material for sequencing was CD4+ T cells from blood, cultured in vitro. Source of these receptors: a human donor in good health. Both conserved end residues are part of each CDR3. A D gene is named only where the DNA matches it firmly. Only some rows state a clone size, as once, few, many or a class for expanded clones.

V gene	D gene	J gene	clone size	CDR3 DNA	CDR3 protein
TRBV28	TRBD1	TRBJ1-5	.	TGTGCCAGCAGATCTACCTCGGGACAGGCTAGCAATCAGCCCCAGCATTTT	CASRSTSGQASNQPQHF
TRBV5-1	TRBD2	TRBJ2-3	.	TGCGCCAGCAGGACTAGCAGCAGCACAGATACGCAGTATTTT	CASRTSSSTDTQYF
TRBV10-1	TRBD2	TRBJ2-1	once	TGCGCCAGCAGTGAGTTCCTAGCGGGAGCGGGGGAGCAGTTCTTC	CASSEFLAGAGEQFF
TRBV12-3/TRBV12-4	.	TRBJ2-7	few	TGTGCCAGCAGTTTAGTAGGGGGGGGTAGGTACGAGCAGTACTTC	CASSLVGGGRYEQYF
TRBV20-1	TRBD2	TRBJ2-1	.	TGCAGTGCTAGAGATCCAGCGGGGGGGATTGGTGAGCAGTTCTTC	CSARDPAGGIGEQFF
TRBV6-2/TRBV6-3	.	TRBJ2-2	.	TGTGCCAGCAGTTACCTCACGGGCACCGGGGAGCTGTTTTTT	CASSYLTGTGELFF
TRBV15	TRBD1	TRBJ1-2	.	TGTGCCACCAATCGGGGCGCGGCAGGGGGCGCCTATGGCTACACCTTC	CATNRGAAGGAYGYTF
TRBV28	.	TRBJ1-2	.	TGTGCCAGCCTAATGTGGCAGAGGGCCAAAAGGGGCGATGGCTACACCTTC	CASLMWQRAKRGDGYTF
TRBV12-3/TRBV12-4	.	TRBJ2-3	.	TGTGCCAGCTATTCCCGGATCGCAGATACGCAGTATTTT	CASYSRIADTQYF
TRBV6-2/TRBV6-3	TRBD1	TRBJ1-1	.	TGTGCCAGCAGAGGGGACAGGGTGTACACTGAAGCTTTCTTT	CASRGDRVYTEAFF
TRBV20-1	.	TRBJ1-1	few	TGCAGTGCTCCAAAGAACCGGGCCCTCGGGACTGAAGCTTTCTTT	CSAPKNRALGTEAFF
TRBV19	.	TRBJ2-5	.	TGTGCCAGTCGCTCACTAGCAGTGGAGACCCAGTACTTC	CASRSLAVETQYF
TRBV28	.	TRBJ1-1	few	TGTGCCAGCAGTTTCGGATCCAGGGGTGCTTTCTTT	CASSFGSRGAFF
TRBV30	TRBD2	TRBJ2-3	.	TGTGCCTGGACTTTGGGAGGGTCCCTCACCACAGATACGCAGTATTTT	CAWTLGGSLTTDTQYF
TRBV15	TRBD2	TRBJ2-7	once	TGTGCCACCCGCTCTAGCCTGCGGGACTATGCCTACGAGCAGTACTTC	CATRSSLRDYAYEQYF
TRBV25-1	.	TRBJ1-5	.	TGTGCCAGCAGTGTCGAGCGGGGGCAGACTAATCAGCCCCAGCATTTT	CASSVERGQTNQPQHF
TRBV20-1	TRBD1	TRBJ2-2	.	TGCAGTGCTAGAGACCGGGACAGGGTCGGAGGAGCTGTGTTTTTT	CSARDRDRVGGAVFF
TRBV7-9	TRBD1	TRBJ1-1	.	TGTGCCAGCAGCCGCCTGGGACAGACCACTGAAGCTTTCTTT	CASSRLGQTTEAFF
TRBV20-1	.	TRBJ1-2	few	TGCAGTGCTAGAGATCCATTGGGACACCCGGCGCGCTACACCTTC	CSARDPLGHPARYTF
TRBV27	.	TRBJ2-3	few	TGTGCCAGCAGTTCGGGACCTGCGCAGTATTTT	CASSSGPAQYF
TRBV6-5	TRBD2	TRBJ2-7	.	TGTGCCAGCAGTTTAACCTCTACTGGCGGGAGTTACGAGCAGTACTTC	CASSLTSTGGSYEQYF
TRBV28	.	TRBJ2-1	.	TGTGCCAGCAGTTTATTCGCCGGGGGCGATGAGCAGTTCTTC	CASSLFAGGDEQFF
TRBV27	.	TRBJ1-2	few	TGTGCCAGCAGGGATCTCTATGGCTACACCTTC	CASRDLYGYTF
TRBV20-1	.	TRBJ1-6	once	TGCAGTGCTAGAGATCCCGGGAAAAAGCGGTCACCCCTCCACTTT	CSARDPGKKRSPLHF
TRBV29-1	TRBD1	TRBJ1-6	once	TGCAGCGTAGCCACAGGGGACTATAATTCACCCCTCCACTTT	CSVATGDYNSPLHF
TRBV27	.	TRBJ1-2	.	TGTGCCAGCAGTTTATACCCCGGCCAGGGTTCGGGCTACACCTTC	CASSLYPGQGSGYTF
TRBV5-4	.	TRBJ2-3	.	TGTGCCAGCAGCTTATTCCGGCAGCCCTATTCCACAGATACGCAGTATTTT	CASSLFRQPYSTDTQYF
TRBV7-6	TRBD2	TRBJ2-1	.	TGTGCCAGCAGCTTAGCGGCGGGGGGGCTCTATGAGCAGTTCTTC	CASSLAAGGLYEQFF
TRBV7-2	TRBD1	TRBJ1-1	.	TGTGCCAGCAGCTTCCAGGGGGCGCGCACTGAAGCTTTCTTT	CASSFQGARTEAFF
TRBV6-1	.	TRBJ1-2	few	TGTGCCAGCAGGGGGGAGGCTGTCTATGGCTACACCTTC	CASRGEAVYGYTF
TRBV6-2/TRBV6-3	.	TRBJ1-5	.	TGTGCCACATCCCGCGGGCGGATTACGGGCAATCAGCCCCAGCATTTT	CATSRGRITGNQPQHF
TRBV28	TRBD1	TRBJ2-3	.	TGTGCCAGCAGTTCACACAAGACAGGGCCTGCGCAGTATTTT	CASSSHKTGPAQYF
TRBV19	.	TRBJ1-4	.	TGTGCCAGTAGTCCTACTCGTGAAAAACTGTTTTTT	CASSPTREKLFF
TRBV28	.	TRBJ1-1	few	TGTGCCAGCATCAGCGAGGGGTGGAACACTGAAGCTTTCTTT	CASISEGWNTEAFF
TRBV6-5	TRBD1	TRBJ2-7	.	TGTGCCAGCAGTTCCTCGGACAGGGGCCAACACTACGAGCAGTACTTC	CASSSSDRGQHYEQYF
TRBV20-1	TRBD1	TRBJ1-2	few	TGCAGTGCTAACTTACCGGGACAGGGGGCTGGTGGCTACACCTTC	CSANLPGQGAGGYTF
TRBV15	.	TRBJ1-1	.	TGTGCCACCAGCAGAGACAATAAATACAGGGCACCCGTGGGGAGCACTGAAGCTTTCTTT	CATSRDNKYRAPVGSTEAFF
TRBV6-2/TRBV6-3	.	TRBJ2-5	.	TGTGCCAGCAGGCTCCTGGGGGCCCAGTACCAAGAGACCCAGTACTTC	CASRLLGAQYQETQYF
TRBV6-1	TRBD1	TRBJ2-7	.	TGTGCCAGCAGACAGAACAGGGGGCGCCGATACGAGCAGTACTTC	CASRQNRGRRYEQYF
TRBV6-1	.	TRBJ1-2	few	TGTGCCAGCAGTCTTACAACGGACCACTATGGCTACACCTTC	CASSLTTDHYGYTF
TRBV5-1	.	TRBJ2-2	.	TGCGCCAGCAGCTTGGGTTGGGGGGCGCACACCGGGGAGCTGTTTTTT	CASSLGWGAHTGELFF
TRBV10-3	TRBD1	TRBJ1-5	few	TGTGCCACCCGGGACAGGGGTTCCAATCAGCCCCAGCATTTT	CATRDRGSNQPQHF
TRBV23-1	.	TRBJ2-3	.	TGCGCCAGCAGGGCGGGACGGTTCACAGATACGCAGTATTTT	CASRAGRFTDTQYF
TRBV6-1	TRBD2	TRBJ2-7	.	TGTGCCAGCATCCGGACTAGCGTTGACGAGCAGTACTTC	CASIRTSVDEQYF
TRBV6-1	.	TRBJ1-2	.	TGTGCCAGCAGCCCCAGCAACTATGGCTACACCTTC	CASSPSNYGYTF
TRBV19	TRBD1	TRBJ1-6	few	TGTGCCAGTAGTCAAGCGGACAGGGGGGGACCCCTCCACTTT	CASSQADRGGPLHF
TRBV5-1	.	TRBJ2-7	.	TGCGCCAGCAGCCTACAGGGTTTCGAGCAGTACTTC	CASSLQGFEQYF
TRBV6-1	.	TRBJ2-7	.	TGTGCCAGCATTCGACCCGGACAGTTCTCCTACGAGCAGTACTTC	CASIRPGQFSYEQYF
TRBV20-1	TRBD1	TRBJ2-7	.	TGCAGTGCTAGAGATCCTTTTGGGACAGGGGGCTCGACCTACGAGCAGTACTTC	CSARDPFGTGGSTYEQYF
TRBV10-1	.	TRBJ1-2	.	TGCGCCAGCAGTCCAAATGAGGGTGGCTACACCTTC	CASSPNEGGYTF